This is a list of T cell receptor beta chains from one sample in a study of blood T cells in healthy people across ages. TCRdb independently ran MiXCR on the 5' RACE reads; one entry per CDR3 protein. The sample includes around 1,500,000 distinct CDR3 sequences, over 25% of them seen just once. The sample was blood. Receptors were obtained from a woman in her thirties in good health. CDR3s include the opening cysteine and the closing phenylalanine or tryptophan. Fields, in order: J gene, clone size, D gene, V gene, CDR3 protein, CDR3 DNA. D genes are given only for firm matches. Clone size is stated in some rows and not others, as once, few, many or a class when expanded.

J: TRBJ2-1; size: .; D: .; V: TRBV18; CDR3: CASSPPVEGTNEQFF; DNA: TGTGCCAGCTCACCACCGGTGGAGGGGACTAATGAGCAGTTCTTC
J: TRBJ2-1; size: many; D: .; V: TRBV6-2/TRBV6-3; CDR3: CASLGGSSYNEQFF; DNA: TGTGCCAGCCTAGGGGGTAGCTCCTACAATGAGCAGTTCTTC
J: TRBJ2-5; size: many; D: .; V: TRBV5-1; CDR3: CASGSEETQYF; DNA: TGCGCCAGCGGCAGCGAGGAGACCCAGTACTTC
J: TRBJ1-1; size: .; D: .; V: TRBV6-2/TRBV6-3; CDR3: CASSPLGRKAFF; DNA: TGTGCCAGCAGCCCCCTGGGACGGAAAGCTTTCTTT
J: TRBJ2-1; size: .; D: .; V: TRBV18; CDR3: CASSPLGSDEQFF; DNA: TGTGCCAGCTCACCCCTCGGCAGCGATGAGCAGTTCTTC
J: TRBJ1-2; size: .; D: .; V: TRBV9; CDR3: CASSVAGFGYTF; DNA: TGTGCCAGCAGCGTAGCGGGTTTTGGCTACACCTTC
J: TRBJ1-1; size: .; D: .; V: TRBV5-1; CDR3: CASSSGSDTEAFF; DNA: TGTGCCAGCAGTTCCGGTTCGGACACTGAAGCTTTCTTT
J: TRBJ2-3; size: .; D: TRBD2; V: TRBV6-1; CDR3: CASSRPTEAGGLKVDMQYF; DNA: TGTGCCAGCAGTCGCCCGACTGAAGCGGGAGGGCTGAAGGTAGATATGCAGTATTTT
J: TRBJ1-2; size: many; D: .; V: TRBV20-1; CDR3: CSARTGTYGYTF; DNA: TGCAGTGCTAGAACAGGGACCTATGGCTACACCTTC
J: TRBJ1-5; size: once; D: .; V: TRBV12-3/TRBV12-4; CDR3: CASSSGTDLPPQHF; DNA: TGTGCCAGCAGTTCCGGGACCGACCTTCCGCCCCAGCATTTT
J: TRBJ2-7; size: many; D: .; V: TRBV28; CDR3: CASRRVGDYDEQYF; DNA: TGTGCCAGCAGGCGAGTGGGGGATTACGACGAGCAGTACTTC
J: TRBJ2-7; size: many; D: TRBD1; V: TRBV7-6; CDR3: CASSPDRASYEQYF; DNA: TGTGCCAGCAGCCCTGACAGGGCTAGCTACGAGCAGTACTTC
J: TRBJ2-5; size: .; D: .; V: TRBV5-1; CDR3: CASSTGRGLETQYF; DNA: TGCGCCAGCAGCACGGGCCGGGGATTAGAGACCCAGTACTTC